This TCR beta chain was recorded in a study of lymphopenia after photon versus proton radiotherapy. Study-wide results and limits: Proton therapy kept repertoires fairly stable, unlike photons, which gained effector/memory cells.

Germline assignment: CDR1 SEHNR and CDR2 FQNEAQ (reference sequence). The CDR3 consists of 14 residues. V was pared by 1 base and J by 2 bases, with 9 bases between. Using immunoSEQ multiplex PCR, the repertoire was profiled, and TCRdb retains in-frame clones only, with some absent. Seen here are fewer than 35,000 clones, approximately 92% observed once, and the top ten hold 6.5% to 8.5%. Turning to this clone: Its target is not known.

The J gene is TRBJ2-7, the V gene TRBV7-9; D gene unclear. The receptor comes from a woman in her sixties or seventies with pancreatic cancer. Some clones in this sample may be carry-over from other donors' samples. This specimen consisted of peripheral blood, obtained from a patient treated with proton-based radiotherapy. CDR3: CASSLVGKAYEQYF. CDR3 in DNA: TGTGCCAGCAGCTTAGTGGGAAAAGCCTACGAGCAGTACTTC.